A single T cell receptor (beta chain) is shown here with its context. As processed by the authors: Amplification of reference gene primers provided the estimated nucleated cell counts. Profiled with immunoSEQ multiplex PCR; TCRdb holds only in-frame clones, not every one. Clone size and the V and J calls come from that table; the DNA yielded D and trimming. The repertoire holds roughly 97,000 clones, 75% to 85% seen once, with around 4.8% in the top ten. Germline CDR1 reads SGHTA; CDR2 reads FQGNSA. After removal of 5 bases from V and 4 bases from J, the junction contained 11 bases not matched to a gene. The CDR3 has 16 residues. These data belong to a study of blood T cell repertoires in COVID-19. Overall study context: Whether acute or convalescent, the COVID-19 samples came from the United States, Italy and Spain. In each case, the material was cDNA or gDNA derived from T cells, B-cell-depleted T cells, or PBMCs.

Sequenced: peripheral blood. The chain has TRBV7-2 and TRBJ1-1, with TRBD1 matching over 9 bases. The TCR originated in a man between 60 and 70 years old with acute or convalescent COVID-19. The CDR3 coding sequence is TGTGCCAGCAGCCGGGGAGCGGGACAGGGATCCACTGAAGCTTTCTTT. It translates to CASSRGAGQGSTEAFF.